One and the same sample provided the 13 T cell receptor beta chains below, sequenced in a study of blood T cells in healthy people across ages. A second PCR of 7 to 11 cycles used a sample-barcoded 5' primer and a J-beta primer mix. TCRdb processed the 5' RACE reads anew with MiXCR; each CDR3 protein has one entry. The sample has fewer than 1 million distinct CDR3 sequences, about 42% seen once. Specimen: blood. The receptors shown here come from a man in his sixties in good health.

The rearrangement links TRBV24-1 to TRBJ2-1; no clear D gene. Germline assignment: CDR1 KGHDR and CDR2 SFDVKD. CDR3 length equals 15 residues. V lost 4 bases to trimming and J lost 10 bases, with 19 bases between them. The CDR3 DNA sequence: TGTGCCACCAGTGACCCCGTCCTCCCCCAGGACGAGCAGTTCTTC. Its protein product is CATSDPVLPQDEQFF.

CDR3 DNA sequence: TGCAGTGATCTGACTCGCCCGACAGATACGCAGTATTTT. This encodes CSDLTRPTDTQYF. The V and J genes are TRBV20-1 and TRBJ2-3, with unresolved D. The CDR3 length is 13 residues. Germline-derived CDR1 and CDR2 are DFQATT and SNEGSKA (reference sequence). Trimming cost V 7 bases and J 3 bases, with 14 bases left between them.

The V gene is TRBV29-1, the J gene TRBJ1-3; D uncertain. In germline, CDR1 is SQVTM, CDR2 ANQGSEA. The CDR3 has 12 residues. Trimming took 4 bases from V and 0 from J, leaving 4 bases between them. The chain's CDR3 is CSVVVSGNTIYF. The DNA for the CDR3 is TGCAGCGTTGTCGTCTCTGGAAACACCATATATTTT.

This rearrangement joins TRBV11-3 to TRBJ2-1; TRBD2 matches at 11 bases. Germline values: CDR1 SGHNT, CDR2 YENEEA. V lost 5 bases and J lost 7; bases outside the gene matches: 4. This CDR3 comprises 14 residues. The CDR3 reads CASSHRLAGNEQFF. CDR3 bases: TGTGCCAGCAGCCACCGACTAGCGGGGAATGAGCAGTTCTTC. The full variable domain, rest sourced from reference TRBV11-3 and TRBJ2-1, is EAGVVQSPRYKIIEKKQPVAFWCNPISGHNTLYWYLQNLGQGPELLIRYENEEAVDDSQLPKDRFSAERLKGVDSTLKIQPAELGDSAVYLCASSHRLAGNEQFFGPGTRLTVL.

This chain links TRBV7-2 with TRBJ1-2; D uncertain. This CDR3 contains 16 residues. Trimming took off 0 bases at V and 4 bases at J, with 15 bases between the two ends. Germline CDR1 and CDR2: SGHTA and FQGNSA. The CDR3 DNA sequence: TGTGCCAGCAGCTTAGCCCTTGCGGACCGATCCTATGGCTACACCTTC. It is translated as CASSLALADRSYGYTF.

V gene TRBV7-9 combines with J gene TRBJ1-2, with 8 bases that match TRBD1. This CDR3 spans 14 amino acids. The trim removed 4 bases at V and 3 bases at J, leaving 4 bases unmatched. CDR1 and CDR2 from the germline V gene are SEHNR and FQNEAQ (reference sequence). The CDR3 coding sequence is TGTGCCAGCAGCTCCGGGACAGGAGACTATGGCTACACCTTC. Translated: CASSSGTGDYGYTF.

V and J are TRBV7-9 and TRBJ1-4; 7 bases match TRBD1. CDR3 size: 15 residues. CDR1 and CDR2 (germline): SEHNR, FQNEAQ (reference sequence). V shed 5 bases, J shed 0 bases, and the junction held 3 bases outside the gene matches. CDR3 in DNA: TGTGCCAGCAGCCGGGGACAGTCAACTAATGAAAAACTGTTTTTT. It is translated as CASSRGQSTNEKLFF.

This clonotype has a count of ten or more. The V and J genes are TRBV6-1 and TRBJ1-5, with D perhaps TRBD1 (5 bases). V was shortened by 0 bases and J by 3 bases, with 9 bases between the two germline ends. Germline CDR1 is MNHNS and CDR2 is SASEGT. The CDR3 extends over 15 amino acids. CDR3 region: CASSEAGVPNQPQHF. The CDR3 nucleotides read TGTGCCAGCAGTGAAGCGGGGGTCCCCAATCAGCCCCAGCATTTT.

V usage is TRBV12-3 or TRBV12-4 and J usage is TRBJ1-1; D not resolved. The CDR3 runs to 13 residues. With 7 bases removed from V and 4 bases from J, the gap between germline ends came to 13 bases. The CDR3 DNA reads TGTGCCAGCACTCTGGGGATAAGCACTGAAGCTTTCTTT. Translating it yields CASTLGISTEAFF.

The chain is built from TRBV5-6 and TRBJ1-6, with D perhaps matching TRBD1 (6 bases). Germline CDR1 is SGHDT and CDR2 is YYEEEE. There are 15 residues in the CDR3. V was cut by 1 base and J by 7 bases, with 12 bases left in between. The CDR3 is CASSLRGAGNSPLHF. CDR3 nucleotides: TGTGCCAGCAGCTTGAGGGGGGCAGGGAATTCACCCCTCCACTTT.

The chain is built from TRBV6-2 or TRBV6-3 and TRBJ2-1; 8 nucleotides agree with TRBD1. The CDR3 loop spans 16 amino acids. Germline V CDR1 and CDR2: MNHEY, SVGEGT. The trim removed 2 bases at V and 2 bases at J, leaving 5 bases unmatched. The CDR3 sequence is CASSYRTGRTYNEQFF. CDR3 in DNA: TGTGCCAGCAGTTACCGGACAGGGAGGACCTACAATGAGCAGTTCTTC.

The chain is built from TRBV2 and TRBJ2-7, with 9 bases aligning to TRBD1. After removal of 5 bases from V and 4 bases from J, the junction contained 9 bases not matched to a gene. The CDR3 has 15 amino acids. CDR1 and CDR2 (germline): SNHLY, FYNNEI. In DNA, the CDR3 is TGTGCCAGCAGTTTAGAACAGGGGGCGCGGTACGAGCAGTACTTC. It is translated as CASSLEQGARYEQYF.

This clonotype was found a few times. V and J are TRBV12-3 or TRBV12-4 and TRBJ2-7; 8 positions match TRBD1. The CDR3 consists of 13 residues. J was trimmed by 0 bases and V by 8 bases; bases with no gene match: 3. CDR3: CASQQGVSYEQYF. CDR3 DNA: TGTGCCAGCCAACAGGGGGTCTCCTACGAGCAGTACTTC.